Each of the 14 T cell receptor beta chains below was sequenced from the same sample in a study of blood T cell repertoires in COVID-19. Generated by immunoSEQ multiplex PCR, the TCRdb table keeps only in-frame clones and is missing some. Of 240,000 or so clones listed, approximately 80% are singletons. Sequences were obtained from peripheral blood. The receptors shown here come from a young woman with acute or convalescent COVID-19.

The rearrangement links TRBV25-1 to TRBJ1-1; D remains ambiguous. With 1 base removed from V and 2 bases from J, the gap between germline ends came to 11 bases. The germline gives CDR1 MGHDK, CDR2 SYGVNS. The CDR3 is 15 residues long. The CDR3 region has the DNA TGTGCCAGCAGTGAATTGGGCCAGAAAAACACTGAAGCTTTCTTT. It yields the protein CASSELGQKNTEAFF.

The chain has TRBV30 and TRBJ2-3, with D maybe TRBD1 (6 bases). From germline, CDR1 is GTSNPN and CDR2 SVGIG (reference sequence). The CDR3 is 14 residues long. V shed 2 bases and J shed 0 bases, with 9 bases lying between them. The CDR3 loop is CAWSWDTSTDTQYF. The CDR3 DNA reads as TGTGCCTGGAGTTGGGACACAAGCACAGATACGCAGTATTTT.

CDR3 DNA sequence: TGTGCCAGCAGCCAACCTGACAGGGGAGGGGCTAATTCACCCCTCCACTTT. It encodes CASSQPDRGGANSPLHF. The chain combines TRBV7-9 with TRBJ1-6, with 8 bases that match TRBD1. This CDR3 has 17 residues. With V trimmed by 5 bases and J by 6 bases, 12 bases remained unmatched. Germline V lookup: CDR1 SEHNR, CDR2 FQNEAQ (reference sequence).

The CDR3 region is CASSLGGSGMETQYF. The CDR3 DNA follows: TGTGCCAGCAGCTTGGGGGGGAGCGGGATGGAGACCCAGTACTTC. The genes are TRBV5-4 and TRBJ2-5, with 7 bases matching TRBD2. This CDR3 has 15 residues. After removal of 0 bases from V and 5 bases from J, the junction contained 7 bases not matched to a gene. Germline values: CDR1 SGHNT, CDR2 YYREEE (reference sequence).

This clone was recorded a few times. The chain couples TRBV19 to TRBJ2-7; the D gene is possibly TRBD1 (6 bases). Germline V lookup: CDR1 LNHDA, CDR2 SQIVND (reference sequence). The CDR3 sequence is 14 residues long. Trimming stripped 1 base from V and 5 bases from J, with 12 bases between. The CDR3: CASSIGQVFDEQYF. In nucleotides, the CDR3 is TGTGCCAGTAGTATAGGACAGGTATTCGACGAGCAGTACTTC.

The V call is TRBV25-1, the J call TRBJ1-1; 7 bases align to TRBD1. This CDR3 comprises 15 residues. V lost 4 bases and J lost 6; bases outside the gene matches: 11. Germline CDR1 and CDR2: MGHDK and SYGVNS. The CDR3 nucleotides are TGTGCCAGCAGTGTACCGGGACAGCCCCTCGCTGAAGCTTTCTTT. Protein product: CASSVPGQPLAEAFF.

This clone has only a few counts. This chain joins TRBV18 and TRBJ2-1, with 9 positions matching TRBD2. CDR1 and CDR2 from the germline V gene are KGHSH and LQKENI. Trimming removed 7 bases from V and 3 bases from J; junction bases left unmatched: 1. This CDR3 region has 13 residues. The CDR3 DNA sequence: TGTGCCAGCTTTAGCGGGAGCTACAATGAGCAGTTCTTC. Amino acids: CASFSGSYNEQFF.

A few counts support this clone. The rearrangement uses TRBV10-3 and TRBJ2-5; a weak D match, TRBD1 (6 bases). Trimming shortened V by 3 bases and J by 5 bases, and 10 bases separated the two germline ends. Per the germline V gene, CDR1 is ENHRY and CDR2 is SYGVKD. The CDR3 consists of 13 residues. The CDR3 DNA reads as TGTGCCATCAGTGAACAGGGTGCGGAGACCCAGTACTTC. Amino acid sequence: CAISEQGAETQYF.

The J gene is TRBJ2-5, the V gene TRBV5-1; D is undetermined. This CDR3 spans 11 amino acids. The V and J ends lost 3 bases and 2 bases respectively, with 2 bases between them. Germline CDR1 and CDR2: SGHRS and YFSETQ. The CDR3 region is CASSSQETQYF. DNA for the CDR3: TGCGCCAGCAGCTCTCAAGAGACCCAGTACTTC.

V gene TRBV4-3 combines with J gene TRBJ2-5; 14 bases are shared with TRBD2. The CDR3 length is 16 residues. CDR1 LGHNA and CDR2 YSLEER come from the germline V gene. Germline trimming cut 3 bases from V and 4 bases from J; bases unmatched to any gene: 4. The CDR3 protein is CASSHGTSGSGETQYF. CDR3 in DNA: TGCGCCAGCAGCCACGGGACTAGCGGGAGCGGAGAGACCCAGTACTTC.

V is TRBV30 and J is TRBJ2-2; D is unresolved. This CDR3 has 14 residues. The germline V gene has CDR1 GTSNPN and CDR2 SVGIG (reference sequence). The V end lost 0 bases, the J end lost 1 base, and 6 bases lay between the germline ends. The CDR3 DNA sequence: TGTGCCTGGAGTGTGCGAGGGAACACCGGGGAGCTGTTTTTT. It encodes CAWSVRGNTGELFF.

The chain joins TRBV29-1 to TRBJ1-2; a possible D gene is TRBD1 (5 bases). The CDR3 contains 11 residues. The germline CDR1 and CDR2 sequences are SQVTM and ANQGSEA. The CDR3 loop is CAGSRASGYTF. The CDR3 DNA sequence: TGCGCCGGGAGCAGGGCCAGCGGCTACACCTTC.

The J gene is TRBJ2-7, the V gene TRBV27, with 10 bases matching TRBD2. This CDR3 comprises 15 residues. Trimming at V came to 5 bases and at J to 2 bases, leaving 6 bases not matched to a gene. The germline V gene encodes CDR1 MNHEY and CDR2 SMNVEV (reference sequence). CDR3 DNA: TGTGCCAGCAGTACGGGACTAGCGACAACCTACGAGCAGTACTTC. It specifies CASSTGLATTYEQYF.

The chain has TRBV7-2 and TRBJ2-1, with 16 bases identical to TRBD2. Per the germline V gene, CDR1 is SGHTA and CDR2 is FQGNSA. The CDR3 is 17 amino acids. The junction had 4 bases not matched to a gene; V was cut back by 1 base and J by 7 bases. The CDR3 sequence is CASSLGGTSGRANEQFF. DNA of the CDR3: TGTGCCAGCAGCTTAGGGGGGACTAGCGGGAGGGCGAATGAGCAGTTCTTC.